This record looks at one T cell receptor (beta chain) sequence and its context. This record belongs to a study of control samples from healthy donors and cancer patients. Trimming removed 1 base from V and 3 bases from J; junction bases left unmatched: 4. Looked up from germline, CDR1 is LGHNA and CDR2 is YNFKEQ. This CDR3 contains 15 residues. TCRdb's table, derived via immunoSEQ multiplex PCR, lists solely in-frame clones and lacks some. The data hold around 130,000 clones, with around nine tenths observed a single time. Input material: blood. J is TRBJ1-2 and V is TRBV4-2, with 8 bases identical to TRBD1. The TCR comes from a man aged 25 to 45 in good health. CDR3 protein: CASSQGQGPDYGYTF. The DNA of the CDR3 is TGTGCCAGCAGCCAAGGACAGGGGCCGGACTATGGCTACACCTTC.